What follows are 28 T cell receptor beta chains derived from one specimen sequenced in a study of T cells in Graves' hyperthyroidism and ophthalmopathy. It was RNA transcripts that yielded the amplified TCR beta CDR3 regions. The study used the HTBI primer set for a first-round RT-PCR of the TCR CDR3. MiXCR, applied by TCRdb to the multiplex PCR reads, yields one record per CDR3 protein. The repertoire consists of roughly 740,000 distinct CDR3 sequences, with about 15% occurring once and the leading ten covering under 9.5%. The sample consisted of blood. These receptors all stem from a man younger than 35 with Graves' hyperthyroidism.

CDR3 loop: CSVIISGKTGGNEQFF. CDR3 bases: TGCAGCGTTATAATTAGCGGGAAGACAGGGGGCAATGAGCAGTTCTTC. The chain recombines TRBV29-1 with TRBJ2-1, with D tentatively TRBD1 (9 bases). Germline CDR1 SQVTM, CDR2 ANQGSEA. The V end was cut by 5 bases, the J end by 6 bases, with 23 bases between. CDR3 length: 16 amino acids.

This clonotype has a count of ten or more. The chain couples TRBV7-3 to TRBJ2-2; D is undetermined. This CDR3 has 14 residues. V lost 6 bases and J lost 3, with 11 bases in between. The germline CDR1 and CDR2 sequences are SGHTA and FQGTGA. The DNA of the CDR3 is TGTGCCAGCAGTGACGAGATGGACACCGGGGAGCTGTTTTTT. Its translation: CASSDEMDTGELFF.

CDR3: CAWAVGSPDTQYF. The DNA for the CDR3 is TGTGCCTGGGCAGTGGGGTCCCCTGATACGCAGTATTTT. The chain joins TRBV30 to TRBJ2-3; D is ambiguous. V lost 5 bases and J 6 bases, leaving 15 bases between the germline ends. Germline CDR1 reads GTSNPN; CDR2 reads SVGIG (reference sequence). CDR3 length equals 13 residues.

This clonotype occurred many times. The chain uses TRBV10-3 and TRBJ2-1; 9 bases are a match to TRBD1. Per germline, CDR1 ENHRY and CDR2 SYGVKD. Trimming at V came to 9 bases and at J to 4 bases, leaving 10 bases not matched to a gene. The CDR3 contains 15 residues. The CDR3 protein is CAISKDRGVYNEQFF. CDR3 nucleotides: TGTGCCATTAGTAAAGACAGGGGGGTTTACAATGAGCAGTTCTTC.

The rearrangement links TRBV19 to TRBJ2-3, with 9 nucleotides matching TRBD1. In germline, CDR1 is LNHDA, CDR2 SQIVND (reference sequence). The CDR3 loop spans 15 amino acids. The trim removed 6 bases at V and 3 bases at J, leaving 7 bases unmatched. CDR3 region: CASRMTGGRTDTQYF. The CDR3 DNA is TGTGCCAGTAGGATGACAGGGGGGCGTACAGATACGCAGTATTTT.

The V and J genes are TRBV29-1 and TRBJ1-4; a possible D gene is TRBD1 (6 bases). Germline V lookup: CDR1 SQVTM, CDR2 ANQGSEA. This CDR3 region has 15 residues. Trimming shortened V by 4 bases and J by 7 bases, and 19 bases separated the two germline ends. The CDR3 loop reads CSVGMEQGPGEKLFF. CDR3 nucleotide sequence: TGCAGCGTTGGGATGGAACAGGGCCCTGGTGAAAAACTGTTTTTT. Combining the CDR3 with reference TRBV29-1 and TRBJ1-4 gives the whole variable domain SAVISQKPSRDICQRGTSLTIQCQVDSQVTMMFWYRQQPGQSLTLIATANQGSEATYESGFVIDKFPISRPNLTFSTLTVSNMSPEDSSIYLCSVGMEQGPGEKLFFGSGTQLSVL.

This clonotype was observed a handful of times. The rearrangement links TRBV5-4 to TRBJ1-1; D remains ambiguous. This CDR3 contains 14 residues. Germline CDR1 and CDR2: SGHNT and YYREEE (reference sequence). Deletions cut 4 bases from V and 1 base from J, with 11 bases between. DNA of the CDR3: TGTGCCAGCAGCATAGACGGCTGGAACACTGAAGCTTTCTTT. This gives the protein CASSIDGWNTEAFF.

This clonotype has more than one count but fewer than ten. The CDR3 spells CAISESTGARNSPLHF. The CDR3 DNA sequence: TGTGCCATCAGTGAGTCGACGGGGGCCAGGAATTCACCCCTCCACTTT. The chain is built from TRBV10-3 and TRBJ1-6; D is possibly TRBD1 (6 bases). This CDR3 has 16 residues. The V gene's germline CDR1 is ENHRY and CDR2 SYGVKD. V was pared by 0 bases and J by 7 bases, with 13 bases between.

Details on this clonotype: This may come from a read error, since a much larger clone is one base off. The genes are TRBV28 and TRBJ2-3, with D possibly matching TRBD2 (5 bases). The length of the CDR3 is 13 residues. The germline V gene encodes CDR1 MDHEN and CDR2 SYDVKM. The CDR3 loop is CAIDGVNTNTQYF. DNA for the CDR3: TGTGCCATTGACGGGGTCAACACAAATACGCAGTATTTT.

This clonotype has only a few counts. This chain links TRBV2 with TRBJ2-7; 8 bases match TRBD2. The germline gives CDR1 SNHLY, CDR2 FYNNEI. Trimming took 6 bases from V and 2 from J; bases not matched to a gene: 18. The length of the CDR3 is 18 residues. The CDR3 sequence: CASSVLWAGRDYAYEQYF. The CDR3 nucleotides read TGTGCCAGCAGCGTCCTATGGGCCGGGAGGGACTACGCCTACGAGCAGTACTTC.

This clonotype has a count of ten or more. CDR3 coding DNA: TGTGCCAGCAGTGTGGACAGTAGAGAAGCTTTCTTT. Translated: CASSVDSREAFF. This chain links TRBV2 with TRBJ1-1; TRBD1 is a possible D gene (6 bases). The germline V gene encodes CDR1 SNHLY and CDR2 FYNNEI. The CDR3 has 12 residues. V lost 4 bases, J lost 8 bases, and 11 bases lay in between.

The sample holds a few counts of this clonotype. This chain joins TRBV6-2 or TRBV6-3 and TRBJ2-7; 13 nucleotides align to TRBD2. J lost 5 bases, V lost 6 bases, and 10 bases had no gene match. The CDR3 has 16 amino acids. Germline V gene lookup returns CDR1 MNHEY and CDR2 SVGEGT. The CDR3 loop is CASSPAGTSGIDEQYF. The CDR3 DNA sequence: TGTGCCAGCAGCCCCGCCGGGACTAGCGGGATCGACGAGCAGTACTTC.

This clonotype was picked up many times. The chain employs TRBV3-1 and TRBJ2-7, with 8 bases fitting TRBD2. V dropped 0 bases and J dropped 3; count of bases not matched to a gene: 10. CDR3 length equals 17 residues. Germline CDR1 reads LGHDT; CDR2 reads YNNKEL (reference sequence). CDR3 in amino acids: CASSQEAVAGSLYEQYF. The CDR3 region has the DNA TGTGCCAGCAGCCAAGAGGCCGTAGCGGGGAGTCTCTACGAGCAGTACTTC.

This clonotype was picked up many times. V usage is TRBV7-3 and J usage is TRBJ1-1; the D is unclear. Germline CDR1 SGHTA, CDR2 FQGTGA. The CDR3 spans 14 residues. The V end was cut by 3 bases, the J end by 6 bases, with 14 bases between. In DNA, the CDR3 is TGTGCCAGCAGCTTCAGTTACCAAATACCTGAAGCTTTCTTT. Translating it yields CASSFSYQIPEAFF. The full variable domain, with the rest looked up from reference TRBV7-3 and TRBJ1-1, is GAGVSQTPSNKVTEKGKYVELRCDPISGHTALYWYRQSLGQGPEFLIYFQGTGAADDSGLPNDRFFAVRPEGSVSTLKIQRTERGDSAVYLCASSFSYQIPEAFFGQGTRLTVV.

This clonotype has more than one count but fewer than ten. V gene TRBV5-5 combines with J gene TRBJ1-1; D call uncertain. Germline CDR1 and CDR2: SGHKS and YYEKEE (reference sequence). There are 15 residues in the CDR3. V shed 4 bases and J shed 2 bases, with 15 bases lying between them. CDR3 region: CASSGPGGFNTEAFF. In DNA, the CDR3 is TGTGCCAGCAGCGGCCCTGGCGGGTTTAACACTGAAGCTTTCTTT.

J is TRBJ2-5 and V is TRBV7-9; D is uncertain. Germline values: CDR1 SEHNR, CDR2 FQNEAQ (reference sequence). The length of the CDR3 is 14 residues. V was shortened by 7 bases and J by 2 bases, with 14 bases between the two germline ends. The CDR3 DNA is TGTGCCAGCACCACCCCCGGGCAGCAAGAGACCCAGTACTTC. Translated: CASTTPGQQETQYF.

This clonotype was observed a few times. The rearrangement uses TRBV5-1 and TRBJ2-1; D is perhaps TRBD2 (6 bases). Germline V CDR1 and CDR2: SGHRS, YFSETQ. Trimming left V 0 bases short and J 0 bases short, with 25 bases between. The CDR3 is made up of 21 amino acids. The CDR3 spells CASSLVPRWREFAASYNEQFF. As DNA, the CDR3 is TGCGCCAGCAGCTTGGTGCCCCGGTGGCGGGAATTCGCAGCCTCCTACAATGAGCAGTTCTTC. The entire variable domain, with the rest obtained from reference TRBV5-1 and TRBJ2-1, is as follows: KAGVTQTPRYLIKTRGQQVTLSCSPISGHRSVSWYQQTPGQGLQFLFEYFSETQRNKGNFPGRFSGRQFSNSRSEMNVSTLELGDSALYLCASSLVPRWREFAASYNEQFFGPGTRLTVL.

The DNA for the CDR3 is TGTGCCAGCAAGTCTCGGACGGGACCAACTAATGAAAAACTGTTTTTT. Protein product: CASKSRTGPTNEKLFF. The chain has TRBV6-1 and TRBJ1-4; TRBD1 is a possible D gene (5 bases). The V gene lost 7 bases and the J gene lost 0 bases, with 15 bases spanning the gap. Germline V gene sequence: CDR1 MNHNS, CDR2 SASEGT. The CDR3 is made up of 16 amino acids.

This clonotype was detected a few times. The chain has TRBV14 and TRBJ1-1; D call uncertain. Per the germline V gene, CDR1 is SGHDN and CDR2 is FVKESK. Trimming cost V 0 bases and J 1 base, with 6 bases left between them. The CDR3 is 14 amino acids. The chain's CDR3 is CASSQDWGNTEAFF. In DNA, the CDR3 is TGTGCCAGCAGCCAAGATTGGGGGAACACTGAAGCTTTCTTT.

This clonotype was seen at least ten times. CDR3: CASSRQGSNIQYF. CDR3 coding DNA: TGTGCCAGCAGTAGACAGGGTAGTAACATTCAGTACTTC. The chain couples TRBV28 to TRBJ2-4; 7 nucleotides agree with TRBD1. CDR1 is MDHEN, CDR2 SYDVKM, per germline. Trimming at V came to 5 bases and at J to 7 bases, leaving 5 bases not matched to a gene. CDR3 length: 13 residues.

Ten or more counts support this clonotype. The chain is built from TRBV7-2 and TRBJ1-1; 10 bases fit TRBD1. The V gene end was trimmed by 4 bases and the J gene end by 5 bases; junction bases not matched to a gene: 4. Germline V lookup: CDR1 SGHTA, CDR2 FQGNSA. The CDR3 extends over 14 amino acids. CDR3 DNA sequence: TGTGCCAGCAGCTGGGGACAGGGGTGGACTGAAGCTTTCTTT. It specifies CASSWGQGWTEAFF.

As to this clonotype: This may be a read error, as it is one base from a much larger clone. The chain combines TRBV10-3 with TRBJ2-3, with D perhaps TRBD1 or TRBD2 (6 bases each). The CDR3 has 13 residues. The germline V gene has CDR1 ENHRY and CDR2 SYGVKD. CDR3 amino acids: CAAREWGADAQYF. The CDR3 DNA is TGTGCCGCCAGGGAATGGGGGGCAGATGCGCAGTATTTT.

A few counts support this clonotype. The J gene is TRBJ2-7, the V gene TRBV27, with 9 positions matching TRBD1. The CDR3 is made up of 17 amino acids. The germline V gene has CDR1 MNHEY and CDR2 SMNVEV (reference sequence). V trimming: 2 bases; J trimming: 6 bases; junction bases outside the gene matches: 14. This CDR3 reads CASSLEISGQGLGEQYF. In DNA, the CDR3 is TGTGCCAGCAGTTTAGAAATATCGGGACAGGGACTCGGCGAGCAGTACTTC.

This clonotype was detected only a few times. The V gene is TRBV18, the J gene TRBJ2-1; 12 bases agree with TRBD1. J gave up 8 bases and V 4 bases, and 6 bases lay outside the gene matches. Per the germline V gene, CDR1 is KGHSH and CDR2 is LQKENI. The CDR3 totals 15 residues. CDR3 sequence: CASSRGTGGLDEQFF. The CDR3 DNA reads TGTGCCAGCTCACGAGGGACAGGGGGCTTGGATGAGCAGTTCTTC. The full variable domain, with the rest looked up from reference TRBV18 and TRBJ2-1, is NAGVMQNPRHLVRRRGQEARLRCSPMKGHSHVYWYRQLPEEGLKFMVYLQKENIIDESGMPKERFSAEFPKEGPSILRIQQVVRGDSAAYFCASSRGTGGLDEQFFGPGTRLTVL.

Note on this clonotype: A read error may explain this, as a much larger clone is one base away. J is TRBJ2-7 and V is TRBV29-1; no clear D gene. The germline CDR1 and CDR2 sequences are SQVTM and ANQGSEA. CDR3 length: 12 amino acids. Trimming left V 4 bases short and J 2 bases short, with 9 bases between. This chain's CDR3 is CSVGVGTYEQYF. The CDR3 nucleotides are TGCAGCGTTGGTGTTGGCACCTACGAGCAGTACTTC.

The rearrangement uses TRBV7-2 and TRBJ2-7; D might be TRBD2 (6 bases). The CDR3 extends over 15 amino acids. Per the germline V gene, CDR1 is SGHTA and CDR2 is FQGNSA. V was cut by 3 bases and J by 2 bases, with 14 bases left in between. CDR3 DNA sequence: TGTGCCAGCAGCTTGGCAGCGGGCCCTCCCTACGAGCAGTACTTC. This sequence encodes CASSLAAGPPYEQYF.

The chain carries TRBV3-1 and TRBJ1-1; D not certain. CDR3 length: 14 amino acids. From germline, CDR1 is LGHDT and CDR2 YNNKEL (reference sequence). V lost 8 bases, J lost 3 bases, and 16 bases lay in between. The CDR3 bases are TGTGCCAGCGGCACCCCTGGCGGGGACACTGAAGCTTTCTTT. Translation: CASGTPGGDTEAFF.

CDR3 sequence: CASSATLAGAQYF. The CDR3 nucleotides read TGTGCCAGCAGCGCCACGCTAGCGGGAGCACAATACTTC. This chain connects TRBV9 to TRBJ2-5, with 10 bases identical to TRBD2. This CDR3 has 13 residues. Germline CDR1 and CDR2: SGDLS and YYNGEE. The V segment lost 3 bases and the J segment 14 bases; nucleotides outside the gene matches: 10.